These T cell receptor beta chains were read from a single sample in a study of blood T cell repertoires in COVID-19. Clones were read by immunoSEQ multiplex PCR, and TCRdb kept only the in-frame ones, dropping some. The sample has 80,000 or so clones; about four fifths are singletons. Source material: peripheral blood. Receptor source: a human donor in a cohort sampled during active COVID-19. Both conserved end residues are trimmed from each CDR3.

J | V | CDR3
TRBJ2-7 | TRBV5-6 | ASERSSYEQY
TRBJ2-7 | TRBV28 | ASSFPSGTYEQY
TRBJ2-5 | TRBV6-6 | ASSPQVLHRGPGETQY
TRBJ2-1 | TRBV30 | AWTPSPADEQF
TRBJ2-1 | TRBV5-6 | ASSLDYREPSYNEQF
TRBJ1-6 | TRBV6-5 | ASSSRQGARSPLH
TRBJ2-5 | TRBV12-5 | ASGLAGVGETQY
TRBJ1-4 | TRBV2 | ASRGTGGWTNEKLF
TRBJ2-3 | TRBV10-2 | ASSEDRDLSR
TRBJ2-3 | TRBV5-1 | ASSTGTSSTDTQY
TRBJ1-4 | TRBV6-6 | ASSPYGQGVRTNEKLF
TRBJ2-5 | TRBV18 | ASSPEEGAGETQY
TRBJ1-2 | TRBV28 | ASSIGQGAKGYT
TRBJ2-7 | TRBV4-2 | ASSTGEGREQY
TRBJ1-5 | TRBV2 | ASSEGRGGGNQPQH
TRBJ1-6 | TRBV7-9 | ASSPSGGGNSPLH
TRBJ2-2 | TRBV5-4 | ASSSPGQPTGELF
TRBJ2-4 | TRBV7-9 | ASSPNPGGVSAKNIQY